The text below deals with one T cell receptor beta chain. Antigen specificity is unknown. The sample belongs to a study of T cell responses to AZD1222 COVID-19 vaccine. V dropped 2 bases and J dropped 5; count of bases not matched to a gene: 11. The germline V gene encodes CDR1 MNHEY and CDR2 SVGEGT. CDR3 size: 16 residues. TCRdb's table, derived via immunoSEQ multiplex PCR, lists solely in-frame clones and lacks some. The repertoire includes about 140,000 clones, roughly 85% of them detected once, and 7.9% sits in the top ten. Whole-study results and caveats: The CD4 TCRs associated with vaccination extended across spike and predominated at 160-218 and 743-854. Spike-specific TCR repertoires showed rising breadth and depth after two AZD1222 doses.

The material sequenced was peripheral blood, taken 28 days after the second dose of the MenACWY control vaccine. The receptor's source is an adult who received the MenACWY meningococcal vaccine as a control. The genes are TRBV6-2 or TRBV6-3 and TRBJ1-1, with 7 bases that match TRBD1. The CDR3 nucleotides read TGTGCCAGCAGTTACCCAGAGACAGGGTTATGGACTGAAGCTTTCTTT. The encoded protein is CASSYPETGLWTEAFF.